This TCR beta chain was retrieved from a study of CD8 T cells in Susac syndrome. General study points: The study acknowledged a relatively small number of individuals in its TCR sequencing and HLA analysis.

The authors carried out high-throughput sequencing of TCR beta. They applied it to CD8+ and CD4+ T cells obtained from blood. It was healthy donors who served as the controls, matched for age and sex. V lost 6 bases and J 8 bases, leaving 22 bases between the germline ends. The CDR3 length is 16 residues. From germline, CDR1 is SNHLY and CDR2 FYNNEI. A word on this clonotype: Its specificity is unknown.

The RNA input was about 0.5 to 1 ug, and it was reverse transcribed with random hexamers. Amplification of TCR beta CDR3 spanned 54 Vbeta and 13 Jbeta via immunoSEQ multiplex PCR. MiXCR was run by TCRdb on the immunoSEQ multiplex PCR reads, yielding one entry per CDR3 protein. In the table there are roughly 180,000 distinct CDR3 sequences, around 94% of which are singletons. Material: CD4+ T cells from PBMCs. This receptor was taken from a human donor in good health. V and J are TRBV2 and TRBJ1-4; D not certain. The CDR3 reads CASREFGRGFWEKLFF. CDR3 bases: TGTGCCAGCAGGGAATTTGGAAGAGGGTTCTGGGAAAAACTGTTTTTT.